A single sample gave rise to the 14 T cell receptor beta chains below, sequenced in a study of blood T cell repertoires in COVID-19. The method was immunoSEQ multiplex PCR; TCRdb's version includes in-frame clones alone and lacks a portion of them. The data contain tens of thousands of clones, 90% of them singletons. The sequencing input was peripheral blood. The receptors here all came from a human donor with active COVID-19. The donor label of this sample is uncertain.

This chain joins TRBV24-1 and TRBJ2-5; 9 bases are a match to TRBD2. Germline CDR1 and CDR2: KGHDR and SFDVKD. With 1 base clipped from V and 5 bases from J, the junction kept 7 bases outside the gene matches. The CDR3 length is 16 residues. The CDR3 DNA is TGTGCCACCAGTGATTTCTTTAGCGGGAGCCACGAGACCCAGTACTTC. Amino acids: CATSDFFSGSHETQYF.

This clone has only one observation. This chain joins TRBV6-5 and TRBJ2-7; D is possibly TRBD1 (6 bases). The CDR3 is 15 amino acids. Trimming stripped 0 bases from V and 2 bases from J, with 11 bases between. The V gene's germline CDR1 is MNHEY and CDR2 SVGAGI. This CDR3 is CASSYSGTLTYEQYF. CDR3 bases: TGTGCCAGCAGTTACTCCGGGACACTTACCTACGAGCAGTACTTC.

V usage is TRBV28 and J usage is TRBJ1-5, with 7 bases aligning to TRBD1. After removal of 6 bases from V and 11 bases from J, the junction contained 13 bases not matched to a gene. This CDR3 spans 14 amino acids. Germline V gene data show CDR1 as MDHEN and CDR2 as SYDVKM. The CDR3 DNA is TGTGCCAGCAGGCTTTCCGGGACAGAGGGGTCCCAGCATTTT. This sequence encodes CASRLSGTEGSQHF.

V gene TRBV4-2 combines with J gene TRBJ2-1; the D gene is possibly TRBD1 (6 bases). Germline V CDR1 and CDR2: LGHNA, YNFKEQ. This CDR3 is built from 15 residues. The V gene lost 3 bases and the J gene lost 2 bases, with 11 bases spanning the gap. The chain's CDR3 is CASSHVGTTYNEQFF. For the CDR3, the DNA is TGTGCCAGCAGCCACGTCGGGACAACCTACAATGAGCAGTTCTTC.

V gene TRBV5-1 combines with J gene TRBJ2-7; possibly TRBD2 for D (5 bases). Germline assignment: CDR1 SGHRS and CDR2 YFSETQ. This CDR3 contains 15 residues. Trimming removed 0 bases from V and 2 bases from J, with 12 bases in between. The DNA for the CDR3 is TGCGCCAGCAGCTTGGGTGCGGGCCGAGCCTACGAGCAGTACTTC. Translating gives CASSLGAGRAYEQYF. The full variable domain, in which reference TRBV5-1 and TRBJ2-7 provide the parts outside the CDR3, is KAGVTQTPRYLIKTRGQQVTLSCSPISGHRSVSWYQQTPGQGLQFLFEYFSETQRNKGNFPGRFSGRQFSNSRSEMNVSTLELGDSALYLCASSLGAGRAYEQYFGPGTRLTVT.

This clone appeared a single time. The V call is TRBV7-2, the J call TRBJ2-7; 12 nucleotides align to TRBD2. Germline V gene sequence: CDR1 SGHTA, CDR2 FQGNSA. V gave up 1 base and J gave up 2 bases; unmatched junction bases: 6. CDR3 length equals 17 residues. The CDR3: CASSLGSSGGATYEQYF. DNA of the CDR3: TGTGCCAGCAGCTTAGGGTCTAGCGGGGGGGCTACCTACGAGCAGTACTTC.

The genes are TRBV7-9 and TRBJ2-7, with 8 nucleotides matching TRBD1. The CDR3 loop spans 15 amino acids. CDR1 SEHNR and CDR2 FQNEAQ come from the germline V gene (reference sequence). J lost 4 bases, V lost 3 bases, and 8 bases had no gene match. The chain's CDR3 is CASSFRTGIQYEQYF. DNA of the CDR3: TGTGCCAGCAGCTTCCGGACAGGGATTCAATACGAGCAGTACTTC.

The CDR3 protein is CASSEGDSAPRIYEQYF. The CDR3 DNA reads TGTGCCAGCAGCGAGGGGGATTCGGCGCCTCGAATCTACGAGCAGTACTTC. The V call is TRBV9, the J call TRBJ2-7; D is perhaps TRBD1 (6 bases). CDR3 length: 17 residues. Germline assignment: CDR1 SGDLS and CDR2 YYNGEE. Trimming left V 3 bases short and J 3 bases short, with 22 bases between.

The chain uses TRBV19 and TRBJ2-5; no firm D call. Germline V CDR1 and CDR2: LNHDA, SQIVND (reference sequence). CDR3 length equals 15 residues. Trimming cost V 7 bases and J 0 bases, with 15 bases left between them. The CDR3 DNA is TGTGCCAGTAAAAAGGCCTTCGGGTACCAAGAGACCCAGTACTTC. This codes for CASKKAFGYQETQYF.

This clone was counted once. This chain connects TRBV30 to TRBJ1-3; 7 nucleotides match TRBD1. The CDR3 sequence is 13 residues long. J lost 3 bases, V lost 5 bases, and 4 bases had no gene match. Germline values: CDR1 GTSNPN, CDR2 SVGIG (reference sequence). CDR3: CAWGGQHGNTIYF. CDR3 coding DNA: TGTGCCTGGGGGGGACAGCATGGAAACACCATATATTTT.

The chain combines TRBV5-1 with TRBJ1-2; D is undetermined. Germline V gene data show CDR1 as SGHRS and CDR2 as YFSETQ. Trimming took off 0 bases at V and 4 bases at J, with 4 bases between the two ends. The CDR3 spans 12 residues. CDR3 in amino acids: CASSLDSYGYTF. CDR3 DNA sequence: TGCGCCAGCAGCTTGGACAGCTATGGCTACACCTTC.

This chain joins TRBV5-1 and TRBJ2-3; TRBD1 aligns across 7 bases. This CDR3 is 15 amino acids long. V shed 1 base and J 4 bases; nucleotides not matched to a gene: 6. Germline V CDR1 and CDR2: SGHRS, YFSETQ. CDR3 sequence (DNA): TGCGCCAGCAGCTTGAGGGGGCGCGGGCCAGATACGCAGTATTTT. Its translation: CASSLRGRGPDTQYF.

This chain uses TRBV20-1 with TRBJ1-3, with D unresolved. Trimming pared 5 bases from V and 4 bases from J, leaving 6 bases between. Germline lookup yields CDR1 DFQATT and CDR2 SNEGSKA (reference sequence). This CDR3 spans 11 amino acids. The CDR3 spells CSAEAGNTIYF. The CDR3 DNA sequence: TGCAGTGCTGAGGCCGGAAACACCATATATTTT.

The V and J genes are TRBV5-4 and TRBJ1-2; TRBD1 matches at 7 bases. V shed 1 base, J shed 4 bases, and the junction held 7 bases outside the gene matches. The V gene's germline CDR1 is SGHNT and CDR2 YYREEE (reference sequence). The CDR3 has 15 residues. Here the CDR3 DNA reads TGTGCCAGCAGCTTGAAGATAGGGGGCGTCTATGGCTACACCTTC. It translates to CASSLKIGGVYGYTF.